This T cell receptor (beta chain) is drawn from a study of blood T cell repertoires in COVID-19. Germline V lookup: CDR1 LGHDT, CDR2 YNNKEL (reference sequence). The V end was cut by 2 bases, the J end by 7 bases, with 11 bases between. The CDR3 extends over 13 amino acids. This clone was counted at least ten times. Sequenced by immunoSEQ multiplex PCR; TCRdb stores in-frame clones only, minus some. This table has approximately 250,000 clones, approximately 89% appearing once. The material sequenced was peripheral blood. V usage is TRBV3-1 (or the pseudogene TRBV3-2) and J usage is TRBJ1-1; weak D call: TRBD1 (6 bases). The clonotype was recovered from a woman aged 60-75 years who had recovered from COVID-19. CDR3 protein: CASSQTRDNEAFF. For the CDR3, the DNA is TGTGCCAGCAGCCAAACCCGGGACAATGAAGCTTTCTTT.